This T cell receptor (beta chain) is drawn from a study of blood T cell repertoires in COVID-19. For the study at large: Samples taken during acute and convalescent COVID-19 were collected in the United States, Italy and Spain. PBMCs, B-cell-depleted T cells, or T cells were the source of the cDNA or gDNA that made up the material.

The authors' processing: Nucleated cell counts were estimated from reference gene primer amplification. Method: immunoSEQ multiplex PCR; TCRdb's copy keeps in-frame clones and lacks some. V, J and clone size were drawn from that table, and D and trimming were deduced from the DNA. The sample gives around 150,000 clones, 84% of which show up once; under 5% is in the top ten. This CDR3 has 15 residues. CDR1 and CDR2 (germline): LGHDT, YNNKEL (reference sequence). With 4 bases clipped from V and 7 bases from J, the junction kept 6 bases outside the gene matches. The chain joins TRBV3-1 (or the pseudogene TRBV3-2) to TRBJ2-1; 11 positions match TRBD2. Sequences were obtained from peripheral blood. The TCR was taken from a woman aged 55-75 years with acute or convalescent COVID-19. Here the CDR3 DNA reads TGTGCCAGCAGCCTAGCGGGAGGGTCCGGGAATGAGCAGTTCTTC. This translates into CASSLAGGSGNEQFF.